Each of the 16 T cell receptor beta chains below was sequenced from the same sample in a study of blood T cell repertoires in COVID-19. The table came from immunoSEQ multiplex PCR; TCRdb's copy has only in-frame clones and leaves some out. The sample lists about 140,000 clones, roughly four fifths occurring once. The sample comprised peripheral blood. Receptor source: an older woman with acute or convalescent COVID-19.

This clone was detected once. The V and J genes are TRBV29-1 and TRBJ1-2; maybe TRBD1 (6 bases). Trimming took off 4 bases at V and 6 bases at J, with 12 bases between the two ends. The CDR3 totals 12 residues. Per germline, CDR1 SQVTM and CDR2 ANQGSEA. CDR3 in amino acids: CSVGGGLDGYTF. The CDR3 bases are TGCAGCGTTGGAGGGGGATTAGATGGCTACACCTTC. Supplemented by reference TRBV29-1 and TRBJ1-2, the full variable domain reads SAVISQKPSRDICQRGTSLTIQCQVDSQVTMMFWYRQQPGQSLTLIATANQGSEATYESGFVIDKFPISRPNLTFSTLTVSNMSPEDSSIYLCSVGGGLDGYTFGSGTRLTVV.

V gene TRBV19 combines with J gene TRBJ1-5, with 8 bases lining up with TRBD1. Unmatched junction bases numbered 5, after V lost 5 bases and J lost 2 bases. CDR1 LNHDA and CDR2 SQIVND come from the germline V gene (reference sequence). There are 15 residues in the CDR3. CDR3 in DNA: TGTGCCAGTAGTGTCACAGGGGGAGGCAATCAGCCCCAGCATTTT. This gives the protein CASSVTGGGNQPQHF.

This clone was counted once. The chain recombines TRBV1 with TRBJ2-1; the table's D call TRBD2 went unverified against the DNA. TRBV1 corresponds to a pseudogene. This CDR3 has 17 residues. CDR3 region: CTSSPLTSIPPGNEQFF. The CDR3 coding sequence is TGCACCAGCAGCCCCCTGACTAGCATCCCACCGGGTAATGAGCAGTTCTTC.

This clone was seen a single time. V usage is TRBV7-2 and J usage is TRBJ2-5, with a tentative D call TRBD1 (5 bases). The germline V and J ends were trimmed by 1 base and 5 bases, with 14 bases remaining between them. This CDR3 region has 15 residues. CDR1 SGHTA and CDR2 FQGNSA come from the germline V gene. This CDR3 is CASSLVWSTVETQYF. The CDR3 DNA reads as TGTGCCAGCAGCTTAGTGTGGTCGACAGTGGAGACCCAGTACTTC.

The chain combines TRBV10-3 with TRBJ2-7; D is possibly TRBD2 (7 bases). Trimming shortened V by 2 bases and J by 2 bases, and 19 bases separated the two germline ends. Per germline, CDR1 ENHRY and CDR2 SYGVKD. The CDR3 runs to 17 residues. The CDR3 region has the DNA TGTGCCATCAGTGAGGCGAGGGGGGGGGTAGGGACCTACGAGCAGTACTTC. Protein product: CAISEARGGVGTYEQYF.

CDR3 residues: CASRADGSRGTEAFF. The CDR3 DNA reads as TGTGCCAGCAGAGCGGATGGGTCCCGGGGGACTGAAGCTTTCTTT. V gene TRBV7-3 combines with J gene TRBJ1-1, with D perhaps matching TRBD1 (5 bases). V lost 6 bases to trimming and J lost 5 bases, with 19 bases between them. This CDR3 is 15 amino acids long. Germline CDR1 and CDR2: SGHTA and FQGTGA.

The chain combines TRBV9 with TRBJ1-3, with D unclear. The CDR3 is 12 residues long. V shed 3 bases and J shed 11 bases, with 12 bases lying between them. The germline gives CDR1 SGDLS, CDR2 YYNGEE. This CDR3 reads CASSASRNSIYF. CDR3 sequence (DNA): TGTGCCAGCAGCGCCTCTCGTAACTCCATATATTTT.

This clone has a count of ten or more. The chain combines TRBV6-5 with TRBJ2-7; the D gene is possibly TRBD1 (6 bases). Trimming took off 8 bases at V and 8 bases at J, with 16 bases between the two ends. The CDR3 is made up of 12 amino acids. Germline CDR1 is MNHEY and CDR2 is SVGAGI. CDR3 nucleotide sequence: TGTGCCAGCGTAATAAAGGGGGTCAAGCAGTACTTC. This gives the protein CASVIKGVKQYF.

The chain uses TRBV19 and TRBJ2-7, with TRBD1 identical over 7 bases. Trimming cost V 6 bases and J 5 bases; bases outside gene matches: 10. Germline V gene data show CDR1 as LNHDA and CDR2 as SQIVND (reference sequence). There are 14 residues in the CDR3. CDR3 nucleotide sequence: TGTGCCAGTAGGGACAGGACAGCGACTAACGAGCAGTACTTC. Its protein product is CASRDRTATNEQYF. Variable domain in full (rest from reference TRBV19 and TRBJ2-7): DGGITQSPKYLFRKEGQNVTLSCEQNLNHDAMYWYRQDPGQGLRLIYYSQIVNDFQKGDIAEGYSVSREKKESFPLTVTSAQKNPTAFYLCASRDRTATNEQYFGPGTRLTVT.

The chain employs TRBV7-9 and TRBJ1-2; maybe TRBD1 (5 bases). Deletions cut 5 bases from V and 4 bases from J, with 14 bases between. CDR1 is SEHNR, CDR2 FQNEAQ, per germline (reference sequence). The CDR3 contains 14 residues. For the CDR3, the DNA is TGTGCCAGCAGCGAGCGGGACTTTGGCTATGGCTACACCTTC. This gives the protein CASSERDFGYGYTF.

This rearrangement joins TRBV7-2 to TRBJ1-3; TRBD1 matches at 9 bases. The trim removed 5 bases at V and 8 bases at J, leaving 4 bases unmatched. This CDR3 region has 13 residues. Germline V gives CDR1 SGHTA, CDR2 FQGNSA. Written as DNA, the CDR3 is TGTGCCAGCAGCACGGACAGGGGAGACACCATATATTTT. Translated, it gives CASSTDRGDTIYF.

This chain joins TRBV27 and TRBJ2-7, with D possibly TRBD2 on 6 matching bases. This CDR3 is 12 amino acids long. V was clipped by 8 bases and J by 3 bases, with 11 bases between them. Germline V gives CDR1 MNHEY, CDR2 SMNVEV (reference sequence). The CDR3 DNA sequence: TGTGCCAGCGGGACTGTACTCTACGAGCAGTACTTC. Translation: CASGTVLYEQYF.

The chain links TRBV28 to TRBJ1-1, with 7 nucleotides matching TRBD1. This CDR3 has 17 amino acids. The germline V gene encodes CDR1 MDHEN and CDR2 SYDVKM. The ends lost 5 bases at V and 4 bases at J; junction bases unmatched: 16. The CDR3 DNA sequence: TGTGCCAGCAGTCGATACCTCCAGGGGGTGGCTCGCACTGAAGCTTTCTTT. It is translated as CASSRYLQGVARTEAFF.

Here the CDR3 reads CASSQGPTGNNSPLHF. The CDR3 DNA follows: TGCGCCAGCAGCCAAGGCCCAACAGGGAATAATTCACCCCTCCACTTT. The V and J genes are TRBV4-1 and TRBJ1-6; D is possibly TRBD1 (6 bases). Trimming left V 1 base short and J 5 bases short, with 12 bases between. Germline lookup yields CDR1 MGHRA and CDR2 YSYEKL. The CDR3 spans 16 residues.

This rearrangement joins TRBV18 to TRBJ2-5; D is undetermined. This CDR3 spans 13 amino acids. Germline V gene lookup returns CDR1 KGHSH and CDR2 LQKENI. The V gene lost 5 bases and the J gene lost 4 bases, with 11 bases spanning the gap. CDR3 sequence (DNA): TGTGCCAGCTCAATCCCCGCCGGAGAGACCCAGTACTTC. Its protein product is CASSIPAGETQYF. The full variable domain, its missing parts supplied by reference TRBV18 and TRBJ2-5, is NAGVMQNPRHLVRRRGQEARLRCSPMKGHSHVYWYRQLPEEGLKFMVYLQKENIIDESGMPKERFSAEFPKEGPSILRIQQVVRGDSAAYFCASSIPAGETQYFGPGTRLLVL.

This chain uses TRBV4-3 with TRBJ1-5; possible D gene TRBD1, 5 bases. CDR1 and CDR2 (germline): LGHNA, YSLEER. The CDR3 length is 15 residues. Trimming pared 1 base from V and 5 bases from J, leaving 12 bases between. The chain's CDR3 is CASSQGDSVYQPQHF. CDR3 in DNA: TGCGCCAGCAGCCAAGGAGACAGCGTCTATCAGCCCCAGCATTTT.